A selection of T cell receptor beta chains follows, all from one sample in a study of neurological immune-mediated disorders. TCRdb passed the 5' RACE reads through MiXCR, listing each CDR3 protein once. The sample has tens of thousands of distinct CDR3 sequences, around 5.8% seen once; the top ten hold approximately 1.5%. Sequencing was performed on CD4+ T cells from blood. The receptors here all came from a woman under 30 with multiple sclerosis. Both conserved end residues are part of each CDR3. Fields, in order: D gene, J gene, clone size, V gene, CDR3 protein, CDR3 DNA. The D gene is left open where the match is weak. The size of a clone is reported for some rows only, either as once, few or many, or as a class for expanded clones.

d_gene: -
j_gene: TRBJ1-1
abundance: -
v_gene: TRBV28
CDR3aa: CASSLRVARAEAFF
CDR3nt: TGTGCCAGCAGTCTCAGGGTTGCGAGGGCTGAAGCTTTCTTT

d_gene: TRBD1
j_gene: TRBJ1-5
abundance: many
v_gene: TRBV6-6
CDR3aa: CARGDREINQPQHF
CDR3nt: TGTGCCAGGGGGGACAGGGAGATTAATCAGCCCCAGCATTTT

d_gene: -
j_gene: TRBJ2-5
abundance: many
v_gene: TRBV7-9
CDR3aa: CASSLSWETQYF
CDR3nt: TGTGCCAGCAGCTTATCGTGGGAGACCCAGTACTTC

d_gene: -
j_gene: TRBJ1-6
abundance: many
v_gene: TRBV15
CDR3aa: CATSREAHRAGSPLHF
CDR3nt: TGTGCCACCAGCAGAGAAGCGCACAGGGCAGGGTCACCCCTCCACTTT

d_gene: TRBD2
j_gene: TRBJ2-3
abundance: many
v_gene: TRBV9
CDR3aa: CASSVGHFLGLASADTQYF
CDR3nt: TGTGCCAGCAGCGTAGGTCACTTCCTCGGACTAGCGTCCGCAGATACGCAGTATTTT

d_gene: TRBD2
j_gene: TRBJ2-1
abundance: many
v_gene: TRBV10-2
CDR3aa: CASSGPSGIYNEQFF
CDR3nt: TGCGCCAGCAGTGGTCCTAGCGGAATCTACAATGAGCAGTTCTTC

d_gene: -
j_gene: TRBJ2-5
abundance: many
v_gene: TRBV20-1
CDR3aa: CSARDTDGKETQYF
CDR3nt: TGCAGTGCTAGAGATACTGACGGGAAAGAGACCCAGTACTTC

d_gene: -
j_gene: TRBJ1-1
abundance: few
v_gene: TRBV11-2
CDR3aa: CASSLETGIMNTEAFF
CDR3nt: TGTGCCAGCAGCTTAGAAACAGGGATCATGAACACTGAAGCTTTCTTT

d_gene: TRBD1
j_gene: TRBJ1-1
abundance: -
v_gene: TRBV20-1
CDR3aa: CSAPTGDTEAFF
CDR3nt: TGCAGTGCGCCGACAGGGGACACTGAAGCTTTCTTT

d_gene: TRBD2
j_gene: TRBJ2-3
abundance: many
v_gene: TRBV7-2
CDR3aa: CASSWTSGSPSTDTQYF
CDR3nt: TGTGCCAGCAGCTGGACTAGCGGGAGCCCTAGCACAGATACGCAGTATTTT

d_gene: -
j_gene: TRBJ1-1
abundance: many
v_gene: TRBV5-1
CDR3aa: CASSGDYMNTEAFF
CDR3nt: TGCGCCAGCAGCGGGGACTATATGAACACTGAAGCTTTCTTT

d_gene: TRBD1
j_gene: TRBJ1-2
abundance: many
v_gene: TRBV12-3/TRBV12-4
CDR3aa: CASSPWDRPLRGGYTF
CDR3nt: TGTGCCAGCAGTCCTTGGGACAGACCCTTGAGGGGTGGCTACACCTTC

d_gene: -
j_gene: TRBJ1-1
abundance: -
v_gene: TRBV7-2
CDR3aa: CASSAGAFSTEAFF
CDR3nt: TGTGCCAGCAGCGCCGGGGCCTTTTCCACTGAAGCTTTCTTT

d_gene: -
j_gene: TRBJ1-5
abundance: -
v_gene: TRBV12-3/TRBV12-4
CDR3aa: CASSLSGDQPQHF
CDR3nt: TGTGCCAGCAGTTTATCAGGGGATCAGCCCCAGCATTTT

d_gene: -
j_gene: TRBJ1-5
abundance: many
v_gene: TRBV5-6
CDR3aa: CASSLGGGTGNQPQHF
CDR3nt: TGTGCCAGCAGCTTGGGGGGGGGCACTGGGAATCAGCCCCAGCATTTT

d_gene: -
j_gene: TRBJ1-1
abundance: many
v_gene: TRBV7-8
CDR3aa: CASSLRTEAFF
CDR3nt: TGTGCCAGCAGCTTACGGACTGAAGCTTTCTTT

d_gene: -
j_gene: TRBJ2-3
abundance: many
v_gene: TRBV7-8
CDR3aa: CASSTTMPTDTQYF
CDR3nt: TGTGCCAGCAGCACTACTATGCCCACAGATACGCAGTATTTT

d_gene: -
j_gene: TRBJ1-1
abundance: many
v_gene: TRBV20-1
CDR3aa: CSAQGGGNTEAFF
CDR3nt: TGCAGTGCTCAAGGCGGGGGTAACACTGAAGCTTTCTTT

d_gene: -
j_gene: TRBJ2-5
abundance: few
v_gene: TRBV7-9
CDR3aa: CASSSETAKETQYF
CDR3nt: TGTGCCAGCAGCTCCGAAACCGCTAAAGAGACCCAGTACTTC

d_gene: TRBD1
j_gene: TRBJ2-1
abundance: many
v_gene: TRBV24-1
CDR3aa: CATSDRDRVPYNEQFF
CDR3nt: TGTGCCACCAGTGACCGGGACAGGGTCCCCTACAATGAGCAGTTCTTC

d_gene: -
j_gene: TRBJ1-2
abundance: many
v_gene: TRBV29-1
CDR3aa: CSVDRKRYGYTF
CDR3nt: TGCAGCGTTGACCGCAAGCGCTATGGCTACACCTTC

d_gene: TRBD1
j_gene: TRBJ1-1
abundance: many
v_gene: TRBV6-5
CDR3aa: CASSRQGNTEAFF
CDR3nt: TGTGCCAGCAGCCGACAGGGTAACACTGAAGCTTTCTTT

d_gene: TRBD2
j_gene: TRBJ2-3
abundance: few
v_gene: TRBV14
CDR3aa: CASSQVLLAGGRTDTQYF
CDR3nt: TGTGCCAGCAGCCAAGTCCTACTAGCGGGAGGGAGGACAGATACGCAGTATTTT

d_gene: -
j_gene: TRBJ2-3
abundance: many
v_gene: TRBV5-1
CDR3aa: CASAAGGTDTQYF
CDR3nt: TGCGCCAGCGCGGCGGGCGGAACAGATACGCAGTATTTT

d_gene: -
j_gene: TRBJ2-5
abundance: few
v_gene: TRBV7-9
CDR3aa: CASSLGTDQETQYF
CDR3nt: TGTGCCAGCAGCTTAGGGACGGACCAAGAGACCCAGTACTTC

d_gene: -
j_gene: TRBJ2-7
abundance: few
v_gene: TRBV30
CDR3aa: CAWSGGYEQYF
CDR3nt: TGTGCCTGGAGTGGAGGATACGAGCAGTACTTC

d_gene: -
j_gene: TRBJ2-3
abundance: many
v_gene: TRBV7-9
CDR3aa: CASSPSRTDTQYF
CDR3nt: TGTGCCAGCAGCCCCTCGCGGACAGATACGCAGTATTTT

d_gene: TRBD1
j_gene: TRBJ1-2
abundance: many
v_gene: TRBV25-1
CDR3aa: CASSGLGQGAGYGYTF
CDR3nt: TGTGCCAGCAGTGGACTCGGACAGGGGGCCGGCTATGGCTACACCTTC

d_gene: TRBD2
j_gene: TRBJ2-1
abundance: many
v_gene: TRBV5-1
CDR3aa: CASSLGSSGGVRQFF
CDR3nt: TGCGCCAGCAGCTTGGGGTCTAGCGGGGGGGTTCGGCAGTTCTTC

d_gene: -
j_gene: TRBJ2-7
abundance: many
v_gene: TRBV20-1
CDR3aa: CSARSRVGTYEQYF
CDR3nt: TGCAGTGCTAGAAGCCGTGTGGGAACCTACGAGCAGTACTTC

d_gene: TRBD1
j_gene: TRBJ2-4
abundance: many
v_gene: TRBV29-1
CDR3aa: CSVDLQGGRIQYF
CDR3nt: TGCAGCGTTGATCTACAGGGGGGACGGATTCAGTACTTC

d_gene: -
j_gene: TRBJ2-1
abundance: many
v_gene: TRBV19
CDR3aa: CASNDRTHNEQFF
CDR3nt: TGTGCCAGCAATGACCGGACCCACAATGAGCAGTTCTTC

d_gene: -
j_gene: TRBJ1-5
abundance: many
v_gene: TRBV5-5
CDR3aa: CASSLFTNLNQPQHF
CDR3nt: TGTGCCAGCAGCTTGTTTACAAATTTAAATCAGCCCCAGCATTTT